The 24 T cell receptor beta chains below all came from one sample that was sequenced in a study of T cell clusters in autoimmune cytopenias (dated by TCRdb to about 2019). For each sample, TRB amplification used roughly 270 ng of peripheral blood genomic DNA, equal to approximately 38,000 genome equivalents. Sequencing relied on an Illumina MiSeq. To amplify TRB rearrangements, a touch-down multiplex PCR protocol was run with the TRB-A and TRB-B primer pools combined in a single tube. Following TCRdb reprocessing, every CDR3 protein sequence forms one entry, and DNA is not provided. This sample's table carries around 4,100 distinct CDR3 sequences. The ten largest clones capture approximately 40% of the sample. The sample was also reused in another study, on T cell repertoires in aging, cancer and after chemotherapy.

Sequencing was done on a sample of peripheral blood. The receptors shown here come from a human donor in good health.

The gene calls are TRBV7-6 and TRBJ2-5; TCRdb returns TRBD2, unconfirmable since there is no DNA. The CDR3 runs to 18 residues. Germline V lookup: CDR1 SGHVS, CDR2 FNYEAQ. CDR3 sequence: CASSLDPGLAGPGETQYF.

The V and J genes are TRBV6-2 or TRBV6-3 and TRBJ1-5. The CDR3 loop spans 15 amino acids. Germline V gene sequence: CDR1 MNHEY, CDR2 SVGEGT. The chain's CDR3 is CASSYQGHSNQPQHF.

This clonotype registers medium-sized by frequency. This chain joins TRBV18 and TRBJ2-2; TCRdb's D gene call, TRBD1, goes unchecked for lack of DNA. Germline CDR1 KGHSH, CDR2 LQKENI. CDR3 size: 16 residues. CDR3 residues: CASSRDRSSNTGELFF.

The chain is built from TRBV4-3 and TRBJ2-2; TCRdb's D call, TRBD1, is unchecked because there is no DNA. The CDR3 extends over 14 amino acids. CDR1 is LGHNA and CDR2 is YSLEER in the germline V gene. This CDR3 is CASTHTGATGELFF.

This clonotype ranks as medium-sized in terms of frequency. V usage is TRBV18 and J usage is TRBJ1-6. The CDR3 has 14 amino acids. Germline V gene data show CDR1 as KGHSH and CDR2 as LQKENI. CDR3 sequence: CASSRRTEDSPLHF.

By frequency, this clonotype registers medium-sized. The V gene is TRBV6-5, the J gene TRBJ2-1; TCRdb picks TRBD2, but there is no DNA to check that call. In germline, CDR1 is MNHEY, CDR2 SVGAGI. The CDR3 length is 13 residues. The CDR3 here is CASSRLARNEQFF.

V is TRBV11-2 and J is TRBJ1-2; the D gene TCRdb calls, TRBD1, cannot be checked with no DNA. The CDR3 runs 15 residues. Germline loops: CDR1 SGHAT, CDR2 FQNNGV. CDR3 amino acids: CASRLGTGGDYGYTF.

V gene TRBV20-1 combines with J gene TRBJ2-7; checking the TCRdb D call of TRBD1 is not possible without DNA. The CDR3 sequence is 11 residues long. CDR1 is DFQATT and CDR2 is SNEGSKA in the germline V gene (reference sequence). The CDR3 spells CSANQGIEQYF.

This chain connects TRBV7-9 to TRBJ2-3; with no DNA, the TCRdb D assignment of TRBD1 cannot be verified. The CDR3 totals 16 residues. Germline V lookup: CDR1 SEHNR, CDR2 FQNEAQ (reference sequence). CDR3: CASRPSGGLRTDTQYF.

This chain uses TRBV20-1 with TRBJ2-3; TCRdb lists TRBD2, though no DNA is available to test this call. CDR1 is DFQATT and CDR2 is SNEGSKA in the germline V gene (reference sequence). The CDR3 consists of 13 residues. CDR3 loop: CSARPSRGGTQYF.

According to its frequency, this clonotype is medium-sized (0.01 to 0.1%). The chain carries TRBV19 and TRBJ1-5; TCRdb returns TRBD1, unconfirmable since there is no DNA. This CDR3 region has 16 residues. Looked up from germline, CDR1 is LNHDA and CDR2 is SQIVND (reference sequence). CDR3 sequence reads: CASSRAQGNSNQPQHF. The variable domain in full, with the rest retrieved from reference TRBV19 and TRBJ1-5, is DGGITQSPKYLFRKEGQNVTLSCEQNLNHDAMYWYRQDPGQGLRLIYYSQIVNDFQKGDIAEGYSVSREKKESFPLTVTSAQKNPTAFYLCASSRAQGNSNQPQHFGDGTRLSIL.

According to its frequency, this clonotype is medium-sized. The chain links TRBV14 to TRBJ2-7; TCRdb's D call of TRBD2 is untestable without DNA. CDR1 SGHDN and CDR2 FVKESK come from the germline V gene. CDR3 length: 15 residues. CDR3 region: CASSRTSGSRYEQYF.

In terms of frequency, this clonotype is medium-sized. CDR3 sequence: CASSLAGSGELFF. The chain links TRBV6-5 to TRBJ2-2; TCRdb gives TRBD2 as the D gene, but with no DNA this cannot be confirmed. This CDR3 contains 13 residues. Per the germline V gene, CDR1 is MNHEY and CDR2 is SVGAGI.

This chain connects TRBV4-2 to TRBJ2-1; TCRdb gives TRBD2 as the D gene, but with no DNA this cannot be confirmed. CDR3 length equals 15 residues. From germline, CDR1 is LGHNA and CDR2 YNFKEQ. The CDR3 here is CASSPLAGGYNEQFF.

Judged by frequency, this clonotype is hyperexpanded. The chain joins TRBV27 to TRBJ1-4. The CDR3 length is 14 residues. The germline V gene encodes CDR1 MNHEY and CDR2 SMNVEV (reference sequence). CDR3 sequence: CASSPDTSNEKLFF.

This clonotype registers medium-sized by frequency. The CDR3 loop is CASSYRRGLTEAFF. The chain joins TRBV6-5 to TRBJ1-1; no DNA is available, so the TRBD1 call from TCRdb remains unchecked. Germline values: CDR1 MNHEY, CDR2 SVGAGI. The CDR3 has 14 residues.

V gene TRBV4-3 combines with J gene TRBJ1-1; there is no DNA to check the TCRdb D call of TRBD1. CDR3 size: 15 residues. The germline V gene encodes CDR1 LGHNA and CDR2 YSLEER. This CDR3 reads CASSQEGRRNTEAFF.

By frequency, this clonotype is medium-sized. V usage is TRBV5-6 and J usage is TRBJ2-1. The CDR3 has 13 amino acids. The germline gives CDR1 SGHDT, CDR2 YYEEEE. The CDR3 spells CASSLAGLGEQFF. Filled out from reference TRBV5-6 and TRBJ2-1, the complete variable domain reads DAGVTQSPTHLIKTRGQQVTLRCSPKSGHDTVSWYQQALGQGPQFIFQYYEEEERQRGNFPDRFSGHQFPNYSSELNVNALLLGDSALYLCASSLAGLGEQFFGPGTRLTVL.

This clonotype is deemed medium-sized by its frequency. This chain's CDR3 is CSVESQGGETQYF. The V call is TRBV29-1, the J call TRBJ2-5; TCRdb indicates TRBD1, and absent DNA this call remains unverified. The germline V gene has CDR1 SQVTM and CDR2 ANQGSEA. This CDR3 is 13 amino acids long.

The gene calls are TRBV11-2 and TRBJ2-7. The CDR3 is 12 amino acids. Germline V CDR1 and CDR2: SGHAT, FQNNGV. The CDR3 sequence is CASSTRLGEQYF. The whole variable domain, remainder taken from reference TRBV11-2 and TRBJ2-7, is EAGVAQSPRYKIIEKRQSVAFWCNPISGHATLYWYQQILGQGPKLLIQFQNNGVVDDSQLPKDRFSAERLKGVDSTLKIQPAKLEDSAVYLCASSTRLGEQYFGPGTRLTVT.

This clonotype is medium-sized (0.01 to 0.1%) by frequency. The rearrangement links TRBV12-3 or TRBV12-4 to TRBJ1-2. The CDR3 sequence is 14 residues long. The CDR3 protein is CASSRLRANYGYTF.

This clonotype is deemed medium-sized by its frequency. The chain recombines TRBV6-2 or TRBV6-3 with TRBJ2-1; no DNA is available, so the TRBD2 call from TCRdb remains unchecked. Germline CDR1 and CDR2: MNHEY and SVGEGT. This CDR3 contains 19 residues. The CDR3 loop reads CASSYPADDQRGPYNEQFF.

This clonotype is medium-sized by frequency. This chain links TRBV10-3 with TRBJ2-3; TCRdb lists TRBD1, though no DNA is available to test this call. Germline CDR1 is ENHRY and CDR2 is SYGVKD. CDR3 size: 15 residues. The chain's CDR3 is CAISRGITGPDTQYF.

This chain uses TRBV12-3 or TRBV12-4 with TRBJ2-6; absent DNA, TCRdb's TRBD1 call cannot be checked. This CDR3 spans 19 amino acids. CDR3: CASSSLGSDRGSGANVLTF.